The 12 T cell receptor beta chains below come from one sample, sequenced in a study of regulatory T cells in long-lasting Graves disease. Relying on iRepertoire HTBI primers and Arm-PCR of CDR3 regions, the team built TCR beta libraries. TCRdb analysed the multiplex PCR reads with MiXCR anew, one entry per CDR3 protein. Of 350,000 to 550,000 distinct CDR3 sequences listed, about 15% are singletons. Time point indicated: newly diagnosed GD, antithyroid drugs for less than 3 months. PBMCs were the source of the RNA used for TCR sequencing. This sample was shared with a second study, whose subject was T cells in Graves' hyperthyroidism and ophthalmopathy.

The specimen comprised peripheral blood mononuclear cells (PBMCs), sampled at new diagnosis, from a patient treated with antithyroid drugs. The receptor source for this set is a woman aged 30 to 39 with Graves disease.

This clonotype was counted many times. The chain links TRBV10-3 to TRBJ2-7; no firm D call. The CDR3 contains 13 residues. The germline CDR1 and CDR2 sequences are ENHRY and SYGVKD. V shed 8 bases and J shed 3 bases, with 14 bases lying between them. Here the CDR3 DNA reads TGTGCCATCGGTGGCGGTAAAAACTACGAGCAGTACTTC. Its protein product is CAIGGGKNYEQYF.

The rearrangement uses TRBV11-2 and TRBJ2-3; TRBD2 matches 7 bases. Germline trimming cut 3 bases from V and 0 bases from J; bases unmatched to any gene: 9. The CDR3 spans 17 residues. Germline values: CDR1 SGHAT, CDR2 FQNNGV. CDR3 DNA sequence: TGTGCCAGCAGCTTCCCGCTAGCGGAGATTAGCACAGATACGCAGTATTTT. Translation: CASSFPLAEISTDTQYF.

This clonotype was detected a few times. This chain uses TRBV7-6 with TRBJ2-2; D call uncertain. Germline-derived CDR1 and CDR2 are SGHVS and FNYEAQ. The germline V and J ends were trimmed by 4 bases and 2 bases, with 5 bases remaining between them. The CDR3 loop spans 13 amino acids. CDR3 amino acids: CASSSINTGELFF. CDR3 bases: TGTGCCAGCAGCTCAATCAACACCGGGGAGCTGTTTTTT.

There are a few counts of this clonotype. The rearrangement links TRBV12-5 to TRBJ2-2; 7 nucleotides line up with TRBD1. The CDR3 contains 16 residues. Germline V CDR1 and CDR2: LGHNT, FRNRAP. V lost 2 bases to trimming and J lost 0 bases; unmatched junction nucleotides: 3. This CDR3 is CASGLLGTANTGELFF. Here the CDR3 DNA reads TGTGCTAGTGGTTTGCTAGGGACAGCGAACACCGGGGAGCTGTTTTTT.

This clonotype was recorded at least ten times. This CDR3 reads CATSDPASGDEAFF. CDR3 coding DNA: TGTGCCACCAGTGATCCCGCGTCGGGGGACGAAGCTTTCTTT. The chain is built from TRBV24-1 and TRBJ1-1; TRBD1 is a possible D gene (5 bases). Germline-derived CDR1 and CDR2 are KGHDR and SFDVKD. This CDR3 region has 14 residues. Deletions cut 3 bases from V and 8 bases from J, with 15 bases between.

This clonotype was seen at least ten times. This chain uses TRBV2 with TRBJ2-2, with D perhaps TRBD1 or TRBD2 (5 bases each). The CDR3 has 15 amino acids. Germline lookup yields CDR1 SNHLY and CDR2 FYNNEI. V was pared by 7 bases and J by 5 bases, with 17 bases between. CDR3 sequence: CASIRPGANTGELFF. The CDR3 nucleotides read TGTGCCAGCATAAGGCCCGGGGCCAATACCGGGGAGCTGTTTTTT.

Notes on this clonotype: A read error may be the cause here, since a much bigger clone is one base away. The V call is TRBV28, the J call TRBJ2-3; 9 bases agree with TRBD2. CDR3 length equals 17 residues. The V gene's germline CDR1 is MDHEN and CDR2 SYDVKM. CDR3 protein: CASSLLRLADSTDTRYF. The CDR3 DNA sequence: TGTGCCAGCAGTTTATTGAGACTAGCGGATAGCACAGATACGCGGTATTTT. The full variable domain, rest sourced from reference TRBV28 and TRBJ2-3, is DVKVTQSSRYLVKRTGEKVFLECVQDMDHENMFWYRQDPGLGLRLIYFSYDVKMKEKGDIPEGYSVSREKKERFSLILESASTNQTSMYLCASSLLRLADSTDTRYFGPGTRLTVL.

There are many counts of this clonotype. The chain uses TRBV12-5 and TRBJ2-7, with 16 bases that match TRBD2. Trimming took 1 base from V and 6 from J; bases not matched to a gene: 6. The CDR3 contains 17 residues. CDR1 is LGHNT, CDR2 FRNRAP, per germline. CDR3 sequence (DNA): TGTGCTAGTGGTTTGGGGGGGACTAGCGGGAGGGCGTCCGAGCAGTACTTC. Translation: CASGLGGTSGRASEQYF.

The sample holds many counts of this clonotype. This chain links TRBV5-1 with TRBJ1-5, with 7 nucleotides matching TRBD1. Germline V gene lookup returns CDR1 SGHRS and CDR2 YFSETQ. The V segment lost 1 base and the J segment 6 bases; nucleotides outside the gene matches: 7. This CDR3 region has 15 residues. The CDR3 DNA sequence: TGCGCCAGCAGCTTGACAGGGGCTGGATCTCAGCCCCAGCATTTT. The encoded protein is CASSLTGAGSQPQHF.

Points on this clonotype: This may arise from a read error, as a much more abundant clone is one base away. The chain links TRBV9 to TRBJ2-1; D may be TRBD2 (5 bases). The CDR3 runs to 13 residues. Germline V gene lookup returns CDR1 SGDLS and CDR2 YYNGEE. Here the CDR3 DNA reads TGTGCCAACAGCGTAGGAGGTCTAGCTGAGCAGTTCTTC. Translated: CANSVGGLAEQFF.

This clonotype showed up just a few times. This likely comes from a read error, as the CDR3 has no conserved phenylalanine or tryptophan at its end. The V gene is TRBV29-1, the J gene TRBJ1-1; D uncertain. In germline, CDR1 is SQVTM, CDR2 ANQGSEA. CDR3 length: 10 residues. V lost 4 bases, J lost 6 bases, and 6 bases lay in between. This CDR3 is CSVGSSEAFS. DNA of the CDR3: TGCAGCGTTGGAAGTTCTGAAGCTTTCTCT.

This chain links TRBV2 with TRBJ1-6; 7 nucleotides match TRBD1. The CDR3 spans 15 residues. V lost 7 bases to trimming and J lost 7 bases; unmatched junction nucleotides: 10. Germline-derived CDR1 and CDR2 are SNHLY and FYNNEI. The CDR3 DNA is TGTGCCAGCAAGTTGGGGACAGTAGACAATTCACCCCTCCACTTT. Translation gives CASKLGTVDNSPLHF.